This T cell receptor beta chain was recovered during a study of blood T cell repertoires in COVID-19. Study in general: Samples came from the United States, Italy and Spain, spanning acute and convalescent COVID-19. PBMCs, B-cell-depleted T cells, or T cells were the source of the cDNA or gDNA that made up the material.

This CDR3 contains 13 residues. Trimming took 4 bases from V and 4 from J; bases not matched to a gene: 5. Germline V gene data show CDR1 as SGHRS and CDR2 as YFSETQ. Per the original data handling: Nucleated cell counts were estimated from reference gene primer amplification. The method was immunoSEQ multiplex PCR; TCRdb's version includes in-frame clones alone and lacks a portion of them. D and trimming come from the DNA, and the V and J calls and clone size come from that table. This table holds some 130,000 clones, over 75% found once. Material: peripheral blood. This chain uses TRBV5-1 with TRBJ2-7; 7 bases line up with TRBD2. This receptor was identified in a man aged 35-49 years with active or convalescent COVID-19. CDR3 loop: CASSGGGNYEQYF. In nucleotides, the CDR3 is TGCGCCAGCAGCGGGGGAGGGAATTACGAGCAGTACTTC.